This TCR beta chain was sequenced during a study of T cells in localized non-small cell lung cancer. Overall study results and limits: Detection in adjacent lung was observed for a median around 55 of the top 100 tumor clones.

Regarding this clone: No antigen is known for it.

Clones were sequenced by immunoSEQ multiplex PCR, and TCRdb holds only the in-frame ones, with some missing. The profile covers under 65,000 clones, with over 85% appearing a single time and roughly a fifth taken by the ten largest. The CDR3 spans 14 residues. With 2 bases removed from V and 2 bases from J, the gap between germline ends came to 10 bases. Germline assignment: CDR1 SGHNT and CDR2 YYREEE (reference sequence). This sequence joins TRBV5-4 and TRBJ2-5; D not resolved. This sequence originates from a man between 40 and 70 years old with stage I squamous cell lung carcinoma. The specimen was peripheral blood, collected before any cancer treatment. The DNA of the CDR3 is TGTGCCAGCAGCTTTTGGTCTGCACAAGAGACCCAGTACTTC. This codes for CASSFWSAQETQYF. Using reference TRBV5-4 and TRBJ2-5 for the parts outside the CDR3, the full variable domain is ETGVTQSPTHLIKTRGQQVTLRCSSQSGHNTVSWYQQALGQGPQFIFQYYREEENGRGNFPPRFSGLQFPNYSSELNVNALELDDSALYLCASSFWSAQETQYFGPGTRLLVL.